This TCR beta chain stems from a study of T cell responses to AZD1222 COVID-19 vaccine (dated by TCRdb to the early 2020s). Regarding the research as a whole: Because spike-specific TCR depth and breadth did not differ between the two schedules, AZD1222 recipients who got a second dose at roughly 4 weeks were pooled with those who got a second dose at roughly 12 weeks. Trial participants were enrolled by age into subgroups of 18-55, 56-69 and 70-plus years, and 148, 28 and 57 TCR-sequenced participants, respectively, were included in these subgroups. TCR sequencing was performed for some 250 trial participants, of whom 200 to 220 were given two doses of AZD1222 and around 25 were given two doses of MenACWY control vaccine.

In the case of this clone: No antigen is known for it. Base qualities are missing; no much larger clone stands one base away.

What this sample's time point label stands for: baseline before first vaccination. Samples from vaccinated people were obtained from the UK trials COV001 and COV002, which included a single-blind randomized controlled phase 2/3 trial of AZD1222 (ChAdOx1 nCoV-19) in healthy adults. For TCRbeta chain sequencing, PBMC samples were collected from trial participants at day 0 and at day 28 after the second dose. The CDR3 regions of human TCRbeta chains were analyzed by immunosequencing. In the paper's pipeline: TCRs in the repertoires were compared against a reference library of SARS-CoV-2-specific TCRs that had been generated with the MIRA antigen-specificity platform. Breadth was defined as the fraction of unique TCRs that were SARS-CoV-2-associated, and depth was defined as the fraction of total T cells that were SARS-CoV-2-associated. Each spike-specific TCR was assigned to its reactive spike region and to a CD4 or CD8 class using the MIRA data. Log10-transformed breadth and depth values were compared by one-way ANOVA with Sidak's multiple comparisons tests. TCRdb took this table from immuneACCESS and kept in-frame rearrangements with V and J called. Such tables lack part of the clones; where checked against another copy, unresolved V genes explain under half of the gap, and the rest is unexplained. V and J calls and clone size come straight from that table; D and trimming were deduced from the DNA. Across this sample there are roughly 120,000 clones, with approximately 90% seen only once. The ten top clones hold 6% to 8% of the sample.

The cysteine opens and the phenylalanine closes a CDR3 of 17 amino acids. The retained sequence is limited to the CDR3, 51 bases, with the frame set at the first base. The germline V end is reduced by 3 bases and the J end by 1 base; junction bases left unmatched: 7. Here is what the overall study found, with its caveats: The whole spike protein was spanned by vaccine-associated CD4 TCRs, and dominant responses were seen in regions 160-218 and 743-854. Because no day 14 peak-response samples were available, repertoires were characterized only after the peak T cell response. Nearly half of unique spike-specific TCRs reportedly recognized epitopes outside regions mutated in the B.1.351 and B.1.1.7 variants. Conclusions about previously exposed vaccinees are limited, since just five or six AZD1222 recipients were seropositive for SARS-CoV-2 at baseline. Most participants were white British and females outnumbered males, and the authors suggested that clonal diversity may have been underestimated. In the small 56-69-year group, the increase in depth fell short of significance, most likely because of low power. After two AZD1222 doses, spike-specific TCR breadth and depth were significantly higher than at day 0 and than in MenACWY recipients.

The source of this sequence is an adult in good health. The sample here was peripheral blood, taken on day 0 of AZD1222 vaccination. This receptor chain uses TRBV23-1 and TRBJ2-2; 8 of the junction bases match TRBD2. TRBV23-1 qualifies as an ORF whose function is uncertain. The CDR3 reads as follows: CASSHPGGGMNTGELFF. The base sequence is TGCGCCAGCAGTCACCCGGGAGGGGGGATGAACACCGGGGAGCTGTTTTTT.